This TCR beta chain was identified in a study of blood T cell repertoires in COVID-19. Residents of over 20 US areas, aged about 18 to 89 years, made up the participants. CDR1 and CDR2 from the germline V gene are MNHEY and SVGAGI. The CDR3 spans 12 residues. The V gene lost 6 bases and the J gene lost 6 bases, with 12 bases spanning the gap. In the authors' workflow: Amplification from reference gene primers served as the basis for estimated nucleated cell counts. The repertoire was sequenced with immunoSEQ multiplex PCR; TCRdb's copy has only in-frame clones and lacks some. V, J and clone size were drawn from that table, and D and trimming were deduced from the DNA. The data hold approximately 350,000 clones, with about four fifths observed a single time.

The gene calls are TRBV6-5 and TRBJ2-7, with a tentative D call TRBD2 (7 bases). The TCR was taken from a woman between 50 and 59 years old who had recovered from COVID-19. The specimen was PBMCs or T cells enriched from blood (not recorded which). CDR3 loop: CASRGGAPEQYF. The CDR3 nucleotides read TGTGCCAGCAGAGGGGGGGCGCCCGAGCAGTACTTC.